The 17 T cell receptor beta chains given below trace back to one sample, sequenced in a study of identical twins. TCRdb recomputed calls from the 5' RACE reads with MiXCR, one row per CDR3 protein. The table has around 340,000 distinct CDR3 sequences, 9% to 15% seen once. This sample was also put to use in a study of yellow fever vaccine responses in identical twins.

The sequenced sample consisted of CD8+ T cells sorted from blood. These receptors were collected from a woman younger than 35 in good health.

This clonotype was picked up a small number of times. The CDR3 loop reads CASIIAGPSTDTQYF. The CDR3 DNA is TGTGCCAGCATCATAGCGGGGCCTAGCACAGATACGCAGTATTTT. The chain couples TRBV6-4 to TRBJ2-3, with TRBD2 identical over 8 bases. There are 15 residues in the CDR3. Germline CDR1 and CDR2: MRHNA and SNTAGT. Germline trimming cut 7 bases from V and 0 bases from J; bases unmatched to any gene: 6.

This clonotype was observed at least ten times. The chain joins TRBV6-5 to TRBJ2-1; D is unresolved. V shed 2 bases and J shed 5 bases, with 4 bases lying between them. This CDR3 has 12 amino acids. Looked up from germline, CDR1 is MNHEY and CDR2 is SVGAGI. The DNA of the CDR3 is TGTGCCAGCAGTTACGGAGACAATGAGCAGTTCTTC. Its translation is CASSYGDNEQFF.

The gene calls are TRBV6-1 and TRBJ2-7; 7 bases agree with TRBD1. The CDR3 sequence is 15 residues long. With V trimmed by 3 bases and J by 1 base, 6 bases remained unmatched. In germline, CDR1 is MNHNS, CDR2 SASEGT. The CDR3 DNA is TGTGCCAGCAGTGAGACTCCGGGACAGTCCTACGAGCAGTACTTC. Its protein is CASSETPGQSYEQYF.

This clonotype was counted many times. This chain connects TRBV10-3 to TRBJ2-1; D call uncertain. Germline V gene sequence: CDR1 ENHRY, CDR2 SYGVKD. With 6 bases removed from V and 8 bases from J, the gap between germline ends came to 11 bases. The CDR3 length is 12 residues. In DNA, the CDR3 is TGTGCCATCAGCCAGAGTGGCCATGAGCAGTTCTTC. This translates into CAISQSGHEQFF.

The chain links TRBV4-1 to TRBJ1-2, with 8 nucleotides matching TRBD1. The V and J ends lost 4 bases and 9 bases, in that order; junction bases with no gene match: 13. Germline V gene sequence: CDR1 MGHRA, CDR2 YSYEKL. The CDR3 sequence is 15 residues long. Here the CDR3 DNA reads TGCGCCAGCAGCCTCTATCCCGGACAGGGAAAACGCTACACCTTC. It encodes CASSLYPGQGKRYTF.

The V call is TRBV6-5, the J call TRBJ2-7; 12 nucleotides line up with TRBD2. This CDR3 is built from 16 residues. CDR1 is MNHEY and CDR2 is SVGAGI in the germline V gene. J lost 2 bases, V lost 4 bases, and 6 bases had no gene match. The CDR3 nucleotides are TGTGCCAGCAGTTCCCCATGGACTAGCGGGACCTACGAGCAGTACTTC. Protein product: CASSSPWTSGTYEQYF.

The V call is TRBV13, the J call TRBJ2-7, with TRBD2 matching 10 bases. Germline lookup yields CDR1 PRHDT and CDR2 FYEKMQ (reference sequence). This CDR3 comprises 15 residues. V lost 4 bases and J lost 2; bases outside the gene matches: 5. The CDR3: CASSYRTSGTYEQYF. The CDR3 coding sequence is TGTGCCAGCAGCTACAGGACTAGCGGTACCTACGAGCAGTACTTC.

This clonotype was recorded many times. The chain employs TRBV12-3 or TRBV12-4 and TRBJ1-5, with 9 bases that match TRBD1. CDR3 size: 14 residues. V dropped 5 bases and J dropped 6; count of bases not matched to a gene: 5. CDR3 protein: CASSPGTGSQPQHF. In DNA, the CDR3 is TGTGCCAGCAGTCCCGGGACAGGGAGTCAGCCCCAGCATTTT.

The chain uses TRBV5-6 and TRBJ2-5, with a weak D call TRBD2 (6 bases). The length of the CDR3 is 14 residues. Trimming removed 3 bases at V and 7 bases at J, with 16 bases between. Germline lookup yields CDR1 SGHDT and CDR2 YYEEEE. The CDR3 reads CASSYDSGLGTQYF. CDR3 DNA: TGTGCCAGCAGCTATGATAGCGGTTTGGGGACCCAGTACTTC.

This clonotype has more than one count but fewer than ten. CDR3 in DNA: TGCGCCAGCAGCCAGAAAGACAGGGAAGGTGACGAGCAGTACTTC. This codes for CASSQKDREGDEQYF. The J gene is TRBJ2-7, the V gene TRBV4-1, with 7 bases that match TRBD1. Trimming cost V 3 bases and J 5 bases; bases outside gene matches: 10. The CDR3 runs to 15 residues. Looked up from germline, CDR1 is MGHRA and CDR2 is YSYEKL.

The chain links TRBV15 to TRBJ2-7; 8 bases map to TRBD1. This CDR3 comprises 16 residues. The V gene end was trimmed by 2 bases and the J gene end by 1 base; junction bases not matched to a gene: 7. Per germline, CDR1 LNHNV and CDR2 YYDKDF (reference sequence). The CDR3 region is CATSRSRTGKSYEQYF. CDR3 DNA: TGTGCCACCAGCAGATCGAGGACAGGGAAATCCTACGAGCAGTACTTC.

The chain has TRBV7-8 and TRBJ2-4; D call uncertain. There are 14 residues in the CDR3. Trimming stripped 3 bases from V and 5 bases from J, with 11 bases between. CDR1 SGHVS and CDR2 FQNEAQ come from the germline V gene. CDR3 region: CASSFQENQNIQYF. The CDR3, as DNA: TGTGCCAGCAGCTTTCAAGAGAATCAAAACATTCAGTACTTC.

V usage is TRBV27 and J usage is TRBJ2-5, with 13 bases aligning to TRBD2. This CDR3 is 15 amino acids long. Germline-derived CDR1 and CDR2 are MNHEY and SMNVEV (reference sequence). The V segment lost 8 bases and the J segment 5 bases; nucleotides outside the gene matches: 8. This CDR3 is CASAQLAGGRETQYF. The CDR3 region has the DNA TGTGCCAGCGCCCAACTAGCGGGGGGGCGGGAGACCCAGTACTTC.

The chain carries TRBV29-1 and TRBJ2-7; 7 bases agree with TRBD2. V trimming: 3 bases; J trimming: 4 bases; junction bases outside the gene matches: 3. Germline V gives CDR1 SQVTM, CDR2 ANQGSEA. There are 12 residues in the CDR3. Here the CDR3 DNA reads TGCAGCGTTGACGGCGGGGGATACGAGCAGTACTTC. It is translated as CSVDGGGYEQYF.

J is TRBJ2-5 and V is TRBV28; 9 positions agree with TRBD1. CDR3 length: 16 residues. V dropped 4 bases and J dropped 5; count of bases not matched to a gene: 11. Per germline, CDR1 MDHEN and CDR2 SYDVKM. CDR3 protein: CASSYRDRESRETQYF. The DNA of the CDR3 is TGTGCCAGCAGTTACCGGGACAGGGAATCTCGCGAGACCCAGTACTTC. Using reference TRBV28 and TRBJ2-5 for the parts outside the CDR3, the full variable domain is DVKVTQSSRYLVKRTGEKVFLECVQDMDHENMFWYRQDPGLGLRLIYFSYDVKMKEKGDIPEGYSVSREKKERFSLILESASTNQTSMYLCASSYRDRESRETQYFGPGTRLLVL.

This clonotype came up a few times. The CDR3 DNA follows: TGCGCCAGCAGCCCCACCTGGGCAGGGGGCTGGAACGAGCAGTACGTC. Translation: CASSPTWAGGWNEQYV. The genes are TRBV4-1 and TRBJ2-7, with TRBD1 matching 8 bases. V gave up 4 bases and J gave up 5 bases; unmatched junction bases: 13. In germline, CDR1 is MGHRA, CDR2 YSYEKL. The CDR3 sequence is 16 residues long.

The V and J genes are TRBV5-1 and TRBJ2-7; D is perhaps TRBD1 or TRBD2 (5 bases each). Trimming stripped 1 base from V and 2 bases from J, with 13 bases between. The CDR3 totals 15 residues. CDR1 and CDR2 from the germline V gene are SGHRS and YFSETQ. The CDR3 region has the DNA TGCGCCAGCAGCTTGTTCCGGGACCCCCCCTACGAGCAGTACTTC. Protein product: CASSLFRDPPYEQYF.